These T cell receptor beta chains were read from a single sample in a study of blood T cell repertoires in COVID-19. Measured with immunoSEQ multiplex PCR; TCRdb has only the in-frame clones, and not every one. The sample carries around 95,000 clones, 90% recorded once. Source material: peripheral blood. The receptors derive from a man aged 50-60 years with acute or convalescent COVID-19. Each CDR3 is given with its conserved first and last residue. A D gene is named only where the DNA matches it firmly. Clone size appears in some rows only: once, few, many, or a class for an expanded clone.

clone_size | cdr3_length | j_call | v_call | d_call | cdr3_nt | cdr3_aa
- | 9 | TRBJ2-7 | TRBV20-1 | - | TGCAGTGCTAGTTATTCTAGCATCTTC | CSASYSSIF
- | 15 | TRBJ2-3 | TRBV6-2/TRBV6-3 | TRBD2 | TGTGCCAGCAGTTACGGGCGGGAGGACACAGATACGCAGTATTTT | CASSYGREDTDTQYF
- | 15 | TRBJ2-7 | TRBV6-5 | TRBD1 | TGTGCCAGCAGTTACAGCCAGGGGGAGTGGGCCGAGCAGTACTTC | CASSYSQGEWAEQYF
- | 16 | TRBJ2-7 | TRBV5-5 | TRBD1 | TGTGCCAGCAGCTTCGGGGACAGGGGGGATTCCTACGAGCAGTACTTC | CASSFGDRGDSYEQYF
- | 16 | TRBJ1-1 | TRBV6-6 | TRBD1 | TGTGCCAGCAGTTACGGGCAGGGGGCGCGGCAGAGAGGGGCTTTCTTT | CASSYGQGARQRGAFF
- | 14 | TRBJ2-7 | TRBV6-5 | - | TGTGCCAGCAGTTACTCCTCTGGAGGGGAAGTGAAGTACTTC | CASSYSSGGEVKYF
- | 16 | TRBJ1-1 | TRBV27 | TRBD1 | TGTGCCAGCAGTCGAGGGGGCGAGCGGGTGAACACTGAAGCTTTCTTT | CASSRGGERVNTEAFF
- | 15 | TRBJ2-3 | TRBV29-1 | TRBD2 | TGCAGCGTTACCGTGGGAGGGTTCCGCACAGATACGCAGTATTTT | CSVTVGGFRTDTQYF
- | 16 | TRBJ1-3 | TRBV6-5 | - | TGTGCCAGCAGTTACTCCCGGACAGACTCTGGAAACACCATATATTTT | CASSYSRTDSGNTIYF
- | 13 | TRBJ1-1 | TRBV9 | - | TGTGCCAGCAGCGCCGAACCAGAAGCTGAAGCTTTCTTT | CASSAEPEAEAFF
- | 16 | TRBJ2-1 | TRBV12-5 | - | TGTGCTAGTGGTTTGGGGTCACTAGGGTCCTACAATGAGCAGTTCTTC | CASGLGSLGSYNEQFF
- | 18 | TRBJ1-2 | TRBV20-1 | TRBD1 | TGCAGTGCTAGTGGTATCCGGGACAGGGGGTTTTGGGACTATGGCTACACCTTC | CSASGIRDRGFWDYGYTF
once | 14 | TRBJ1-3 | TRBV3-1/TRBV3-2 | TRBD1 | TGTGCCAGCAGCCTGCGGGGACAGTCGAACACCATATATTTT | CASSLRGQSNTIYF
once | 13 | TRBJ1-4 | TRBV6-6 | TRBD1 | TGTGCCAGCAGTTACAGGGGGCGTGAAAAACTGTTTTTT | CASSYRGREKLFF
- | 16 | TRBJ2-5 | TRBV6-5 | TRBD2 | TGTGCCAGCAGTTACCGTGGACTAGCGGGCCAAGAGACCCAGTACTTC | CASSYRGLAGQETQYF
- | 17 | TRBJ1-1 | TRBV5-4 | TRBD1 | TGTGCCAGCAGCGCGAACAGGGGACCGAACTTGAACACTGAAGCTTTCTTT | CASSANRGPNLNTEAFF
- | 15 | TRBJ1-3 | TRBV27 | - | TGTGCCAGCAGTTCTAGGGGTGGGGCCGGAAACACCATATATTTT | CASSSRGGAGNTIYF
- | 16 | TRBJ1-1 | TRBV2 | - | TGTGCCAGCAGGGCCACGGGGGGCGCGATGAACACTGAAGCTTTCTTT | CASRATGGAMNTEAFF
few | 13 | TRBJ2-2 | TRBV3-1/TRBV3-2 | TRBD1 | TGTGCCAGCAGCCCCAGGGGGCCCGGGGAGCTGTTTTTT | CASSPRGPGELFF
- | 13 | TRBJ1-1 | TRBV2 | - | TGTGCCAGCAGGCTGACCACAGTGGCTGAAGCTTTCTTT | CASRLTTVAEAFF
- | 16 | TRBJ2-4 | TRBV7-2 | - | TGTGCCAGCAGCTACCCGGACAAAGCCCTCAAAAACATTCAGTACTTC | CASSYPDKALKNIQYF
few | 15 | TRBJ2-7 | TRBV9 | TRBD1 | TGTGCCAGCAGCGAGGGGACAGGGTATTCCTACGAGCAGTACTTC | CASSEGTGYSYEQYF
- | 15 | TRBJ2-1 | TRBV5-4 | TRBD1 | TGTGCCAGCAGCTGGGGACAGGCCTCCTACAATGAGCAGTTCTTC | CASSWGQASYNEQFF
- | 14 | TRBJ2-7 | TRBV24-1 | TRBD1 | TGTGCCACCAGTGGAACAGGGGAACTTAACGAGCAGTACTTC | CATSGTGELNEQYF
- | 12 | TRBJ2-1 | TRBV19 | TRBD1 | TGTGCCAGTAGTTACAGGGGCAATGAGCAGTTCTTC | CASSYRGNEQFF
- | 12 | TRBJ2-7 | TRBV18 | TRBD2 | TGTGCCAGCTCACCGGGGGAGGGCGAGCAGTACTTC | CASSPGEGEQYF
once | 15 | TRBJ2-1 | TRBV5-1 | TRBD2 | TGCGCCAGCAGCTTGGAGGCTAGCGGGACTGATGAGCAGTTCTTC | CASSLEASGTDEQFF
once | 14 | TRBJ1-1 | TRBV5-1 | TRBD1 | TGCGCCAGCAGCAAAGGGACAGGAGGGACTGAAGCTTTCTTT | CASSKGTGGTEAFF
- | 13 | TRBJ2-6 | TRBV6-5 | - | TGTGCCAGTAGGGGTTCTGGGGCCAACGTCCTGACTTTC | CASRGSGANVLTF
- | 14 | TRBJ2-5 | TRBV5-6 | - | TGTGCCAGCCGCCTGCTGGACACCCAAGAGACCCAGTACTTC | CASRLLDTQETQYF
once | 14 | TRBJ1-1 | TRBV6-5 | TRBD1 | TGTGCCAGCAGCCAGGGACAGAAGAACACTGAAGCTTTCTTT | CASSQGQKNTEAFF
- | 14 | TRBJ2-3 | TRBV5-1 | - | TGCGCCAGCGCCCTCGGGAAGCCGACAGATACGCAGTATTTT | CASALGKPTDTQYF
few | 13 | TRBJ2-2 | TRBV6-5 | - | TGTGCCAGCACGCAGTTTGGCACCGGGGAGCTGTTTTTT | CASTQFGTGELFF
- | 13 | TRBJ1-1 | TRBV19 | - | TGTGCCAGTATAAACTCTGGCAGGGTAGCTGCTTTCTTT | CASINSGRVAAFF
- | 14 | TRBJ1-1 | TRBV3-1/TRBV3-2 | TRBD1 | TGTGCCAGCAGCCAAGGGACAGGTAACGCTGAAGCTTTCTTT | CASSQGTGNAEAFF
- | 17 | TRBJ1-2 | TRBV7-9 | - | TGTGCCAGCAGCTTAGGGCAGGGTGACCTATCGGACTATGGCTACACCTTC | CASSLGQGDLSDYGYTF
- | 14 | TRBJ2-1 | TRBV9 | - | TGTGCCAGCAGCGTAAGGACACTACAAAATGAGCAGTTCTTC | CASSVRTLQNEQFF
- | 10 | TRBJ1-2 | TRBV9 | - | TGTGCCAGCGGAGGGCTTGGCTACACCTTC | CASGGLGYTF
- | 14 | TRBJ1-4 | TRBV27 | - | TGTGCCAGCAGTGTTCGCGGGGCTCGGGAAAAACTGTTTTTT | CASSVRGAREKLFF
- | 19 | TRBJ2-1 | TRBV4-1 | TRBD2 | TGCGCCAGCAGCCAAGTTCCGGGACTAGAACGCAGGCCTTACAATGAGCAGTTCTTC | CASSQVPGLERRPYNEQFF
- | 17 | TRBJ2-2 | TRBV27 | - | TGTGCCAGCAGTCCGTCACTAGGCCGCCGAGGCACCGGGGAGCTGTTTTTT | CASSPSLGRRGTGELFF
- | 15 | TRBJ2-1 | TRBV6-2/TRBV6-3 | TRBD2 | TGTGCCAGCAGTTACGGGTCGGGAGGACTCCATGAGCAGTTCTTC | CASSYGSGGLHEQFF
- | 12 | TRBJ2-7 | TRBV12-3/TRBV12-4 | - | TGTGCCAGCAGTTCCGACAGTTACGAGCAGTACTTC | CASSSDSYEQYF